This T cell receptor (beta chain) was captured in a study of T cell clonality in common variable immunodeficiency. General study findings and limits: CVID subjects shared fewer TCRbeta clones than healthy controls did. In common variable immunodeficiency, TCR beta chains reportedly carried fewer deletions and N-nucleotide insertions.

A remark on this clone: Its antigen is unknown. The CDR3 extends 3 residues past the end of the read, so its final part is completed from the germline J gene.

Most patients and controls had Caucasian heritage. Blood came from CVID subjects not ill and not taking immunomodulatory or immunosuppressive medication. J was trimmed by 3 bases and V by 5 bases; bases with no gene match: 7. Germline V gives CDR1 LNHDA, CDR2 SQIVND (reference sequence). This CDR3 spans 15 amino acids. Sequencing was performed with immunoSEQ multiplex PCR; in TCRdb, only in-frame clones are kept and a portion is missing. The sample presents some 22,000 clones, none singletons. The sequenced sample consisted of peripheral blood mononuclear cells. This sequence joins TRBV19 and TRBJ1-3; 7 bases match TRBD1. The clonotype comes from a human donor with common variable immunodeficiency. The DNA read from the CDR3 is TGTGCCAGTAGTCCACCGACAGGGCTTGGAAACACC. Residues: CASSPPTGLGNT. The CDR3 as a whole reads CASSPPTGLGNTIYF.